This T cell receptor beta chain was observed in a study of T cell responses to AZD1222 COVID-19 vaccine listed by TCRdb under 2021. Some background on the complete study: AZD1222 recipients whose second dose came at about 4 weeks and those whose second dose came at about 12 weeks were combined into one group, since spike-specific TCR depth and breadth did not differ between the two schedules. A total of 233 trial participants underwent TCR sequencing, of whom around 200 received two doses of AZD1222 and around 26 received two doses of the MenACWY control vaccine. Trial participants were enrolled by age into 18-55, 56-69 and 70-plus year subgroups, with 148, 28 and 57 TCR-sequenced participants respectively.

Points the paper makes about the study in general: Because no samples from the day 14 peak response were available, repertoires could be characterized only after the peak T cell response. Conclusions about previously exposed vaccinees are limited because only 6 or 7 AZD1222 recipients were SARS-CoV-2 seropositive at baseline. Epitopes outside the regions mutated in the B.1.351 and B.1.1.7 variants were reportedly recognized by nearly half of the unique spike-specific TCRs. In the small 56-69-year group, the increase in depth fell short of significance, most likely because of low power. Spike-specific TCR breadth and depth rose significantly after two AZD1222 doses compared with day 0 and with MenACWY recipients. Participants were mostly white British and included more females than males, and it was suggested by the authors that clonal diversity may have been underestimated. CD4 TCRs associated with the vaccine covered the entire spike protein, and the dominant responses were in regions 160-218 and 743-854.

As encoded in the germline V gene, CDR1 is SGHRS while CDR2 is YFSETQ. The CDR3, cysteine through phenylalanine, is 14 amino acids long. Solely the CDR3 DNA is kept, with 42 bases framed from the first base. Trimming takes 1 base from V and 8 bases from J, and the germline ends sit 15 bases apart. The time point label, as the study defines it: baseline before first vaccination. Vaccinee samples came from UK trials COV001 and COV002, including a single-blind randomized controlled phase 2/3 trial of AZD1222 (ChAdOx1 nCoV-19) in healthy adults. Trial participant PBMC samples were collected at day 0 and day 28 after the second dose for TCRbeta chain sequencing. The CDR3 regions of human TCRbeta chains were subjected to immunosequencing. From the authors' description of their analysis: Repertoire TCRs were checked for matches against a reference library of SARS-CoV-2-specific TCRs that had been generated using the MIRA antigen-specificity platform. Breadth was defined as the fraction of unique TCRs that were SARS-CoV-2-associated. Depth was defined as the fraction of total T cells that were SARS-CoV-2-associated. Each spike-specific TCR was assigned to its reactive spike region and to a CD4 or CD8 class using the MIRA data. Log10-transformed breadth and depth values were compared by one-way ANOVA with Sidak's multiple comparisons tests. TCRdb provides this immuneACCESS table in a form limited to in-frame rearrangements. Some clones are lacking; in checked studies, under half of them reflect an unresolved V gene, and why the rest are absent is not known. D and trimming were read from the DNA, whereas the V and J calls and clone size are those reported in that table. Across this sample there are around 180,000 clones, with about nine tenths seen only once. Jointly, the top ten make up 2.6% of the sample.

With regard to this clone: No antigen is known for it. The sample holds no much larger clone one base away, and base qualities are not on file.

Specimen: peripheral blood, collected on day 0 of AZD1222 vaccination. The origin of this receptor is an adult in good health. The chain is assembled from TRBV5-1 and TRBJ1-2; TRBD1 is possibly the D segment (5 matching bases). The encoded CDR3 is CASSLMSAGRGYTF. The nucleotides are TGCGCCAGCAGCTTGATGTCGGCAGGGAGAGGCTACACCTTC.